This T cell receptor beta chain was sequenced for a study of T cells and Merkel cell carcinoma outcomes. Study results and caveats: Merkel cell carcinoma outcomes were reportedly predicted by repertoire and T-cell density.

Concerning this clone: What it binds is not known.

V lost 4 bases, J lost 2 bases, and 6 bases stayed unmatched. Germline V gene data show CDR1 as SQVTM and CDR2 as ANQGSEA. This CDR3 has 14 amino acids. Repertoires were generated with immunoSEQ multiplex PCR, while TCRdb's copy carries only in-frame clones and drops some. The sample includes 14,000 or so clones, around nine tenths of them seen just once. Sequencing input: tumor tissue from Merkel cell carcinoma. The chain uses TRBV29-1 and TRBJ1-2; 8 bases fit TRBD1. This receptor was obtained from a human donor with Merkel cell carcinoma. CDR3 amino acids: CSVVGQGGNYGYTF. DNA for the CDR3: TGCAGCGTTGTAGGACAGGGAGGGAACTATGGCTACACCTTC.